This T cell receptor beta chain is drawn from a study of cytomegalovirus exposure and HLA in healthy donors. Findings and limits, study-wide: Subsequent analysis of the 120 or so validation repertoires found a tendency for first-cohort TCR clusters to co-occur. The majority of TCR sequences were rare, yet some public TCRs appeared in many donors. According to reports, the classifier identified cytomegalovirus status with high specificity and sensitivity.

The donors were part of the validation cohort of roughly 110 subjects. That cohort was separate from the first cohort, which comprised fewer than 800 subjects. Germline values: CDR1 LGHNT, CDR2 FRNRAP. The CDR3 is made up of 13 amino acids. Trimming cost V 5 bases and J 8 bases, with 15 bases left between them. Comments on this clone: As yet, its antigen is unknown.

Data came from immunoSEQ multiplex PCR; TCRdb stores just in-frame clones and leaves some out. The sample consists of approximately 230,000 clones, approximately 84% of them appearing once. Sequencing was performed on PBMCs. This chain uses TRBV12-5 with TRBJ1-1, with D maybe TRBD1 (5 bases). The clonotype originates from a man aged 18 to 30 in good health and CMV-seropositive. For the CDR3, the DNA is TGTGCTAGTGGTCTAGGGACCTTTCGAGAAGCTTTCTTT. Protein product: CASGLGTFREAFF. The full variable domain, with the rest looked up from reference TRBV12-5 and TRBJ1-1, is DARVTQTPRHKVTEMGQEVTMRCQPILGHNTVFWYRQTMMQGLELLAYFRNRAPLDDSGMPKDRFSAEMPDATLATLKIQPSEPRDSAVYFCASGLGTFREAFFGQGTRLTVV.